Listed below are T cell receptor beta chains from one sample, sequenced in a study of vaccination and CD4 T cells after COVID-19. These receptors have no identified antigens. Each CDR3 protein is one row after TCRdb ran MiXCR on the PCR reads. The top ten hold over 9% of the sample, which has 9,500 to 13,000 distinct CDR3 sequences, 30% seen once. The sequenced sample was CD4+ T cells from blood, cultured in vitro, obtained after SARS-CoV-2 vaccination. The receptor set was obtained from a human donor who had recovered from COVID-19. The CDR3 runs from the conserved cysteine through the conserved F or W. The order of the fields is J gene, clone size, D gene, V gene, CDR3 protein, CDR3 DNA. D genes are given only for firm matches. Expanded clones are given a class, and other clones once, few, many or no size at all.

j_call: TRBJ1-4; clone_size: .; d_call: .; v_call: TRBV27; cdr3_aa: CASSFVSLRQLFF; cdr3_nt: TGTGCCAGCAGTTTTGTCTCCCTGAGACAACTGTTTTTT
j_call: TRBJ2-3; clone_size: .; d_call: TRBD2; v_call: TRBV7-2; cdr3_aa: CASSPPAGGFSDTQYF; cdr3_nt: TGTGCCAGCAGCCCCCCAGCGGGGGGCTTTTCGGATACGCAGTATTTT
j_call: TRBJ1-1; clone_size: .; d_call: .; v_call: TRBV12-3/TRBV12-4; cdr3_aa: CASSQHPGTEAFF; cdr3_nt: TGTGCCAGCAGTCAGCACCCGGGCACTGAAGCTTTCTTT
j_call: TRBJ2-2; clone_size: few; d_call: .; v_call: TRBV7-2; cdr3_aa: CASSLGTTTGELFF; cdr3_nt: TGTGCCAGCAGCTTAGGGACAACCACCGGGGAGCTGTTTTTT
j_call: TRBJ1-3; clone_size: .; d_call: TRBD1; v_call: TRBV20-1; cdr3_aa: CSATRQGRTGNTIYF; cdr3_nt: TGCAGTGCCACTAGACAGGGGCGGACTGGAAACACCATATATTTT
j_call: TRBJ2-7; clone_size: .; d_call: .; v_call: TRBV5-4; cdr3_aa: CASSSGAVYYEQYF; cdr3_nt: TGTGCCAGCAGCTCAGGGGCAGTCTACTACGAGCAGTACTTC
j_call: TRBJ1-2; clone_size: .; d_call: .; v_call: TRBV6-1; cdr3_aa: CASSPSVGANYGYTF; cdr3_nt: TGTGCCAGCAGTCCTTCAGTTGGGGCTAACTATGGCTACACCTTC
j_call: TRBJ2-7; clone_size: .; d_call: .; v_call: TRBV20-1; cdr3_aa: CSARVGVTEQYF; cdr3_nt: TGCAGTGCTAGAGTAGGTGTTACGGAGCAGTACTTC
j_call: TRBJ2-3; clone_size: few; d_call: TRBD2; v_call: TRBV7-6; cdr3_aa: CASRLDIGGALAGHTDTQYF; cdr3_nt: TGTGCCAGCAGACTTGATATAGGGGGTGCACTAGCGGGACACACAGATACGCAGTATTTT
j_call: TRBJ1-2; clone_size: .; d_call: .; v_call: TRBV6-2/TRBV6-3; cdr3_aa: CASSRGRLNYGYTF; cdr3_nt: TGTGCCAGCAGCCGTGGACGGCTCAACTATGGCTACACCTTC
j_call: TRBJ1-5; clone_size: .; d_call: TRBD1; v_call: TRBV7-8; cdr3_aa: CASSFGVPGQVTGQPQHF; cdr3_nt: TGTGCCAGCAGCTTTGGGGTACCGGGACAGGTCACCGGTCAGCCCCAGCATTTT
j_call: TRBJ2-1; clone_size: .; d_call: TRBD2; v_call: TRBV7-2; cdr3_aa: CASSFSGTSGTPEQFF; cdr3_nt: TGTGCCAGCAGCTTTAGCGGGACTAGCGGGACACCGGAGCAGTTCTTC
j_call: TRBJ2-7; clone_size: .; d_call: .; v_call: TRBV9; cdr3_aa: CASSAWDFAYEQYF; cdr3_nt: TGTGCCAGCAGCGCCTGGGACTTTGCCTACGAGCAGTACTTC
j_call: TRBJ2-1; clone_size: few; d_call: .; v_call: TRBV19; cdr3_aa: CASSITGRGSYNEQFF; cdr3_nt: TGTGCCAGTAGTATCACCGGGAGAGGGTCCTACAATGAGCAGTTCTTC
j_call: TRBJ2-3; clone_size: few; d_call: .; v_call: TRBV20-1; cdr3_aa: CRESSTDTQYF; cdr3_nt: TGCAGAGAGAGTAGCACAGATACGCAGTATTTT
j_call: TRBJ2-7; clone_size: few; d_call: .; v_call: TRBV11-3; cdr3_aa: CASSLCGTAVSYYEQYF; cdr3_nt: TGTGCCAGCAGCTTGTGCGGGACCGCCGTAAGCTACTACGAGCAGTACTTC
j_call: TRBJ2-1; clone_size: .; d_call: .; v_call: TRBV4-1; cdr3_aa: CASMVDRSSYNEQFF; cdr3_nt: TGCGCTAGCATGGTGGACCGGAGCTCCTACAATGAGCAGTTCTTC
j_call: TRBJ2-3; clone_size: .; d_call: .; v_call: TRBV11-3; cdr3_aa: CASSPGDQGQYF; cdr3_nt: TGTGCCAGCAGCCCCGGGGACCAGGGGCAGTATTTT
j_call: TRBJ2-3; clone_size: .; d_call: TRBD2; v_call: TRBV6-1; cdr3_aa: CASSHMASGHTDTQYF; cdr3_nt: TGTGCCAGCAGCCACATGGCTAGCGGACACACAGATACGCAGTATTTT
j_call: TRBJ1-1; clone_size: few; d_call: .; v_call: TRBV7-2; cdr3_aa: CASSLAREGTEAFF; cdr3_nt: TGTGCCAGCAGCTTAGCCAGGGAAGGTACTGAAGCTTTCTTT
j_call: TRBJ2-1; clone_size: .; d_call: TRBD2; v_call: TRBV6-5; cdr3_aa: CASSYLSGSRGEQFF; cdr3_nt: TGTGCCAGCAGTTACTTAAGCGGGAGCAGGGGTGAGCAGTTCTTC
j_call: TRBJ1-6; clone_size: .; d_call: .; v_call: TRBV4-1; cdr3_aa: CASSHNNSPLHF; cdr3_nt: TGCGCCAGCAGCCACAATAATTCACCCCTCCACTTT
j_call: TRBJ2-1; clone_size: .; d_call: TRBD2; v_call: TRBV7-2; cdr3_aa: CASRLAGGSSYNEQFF; cdr3_nt: TGTGCCAGCAGGTTAGCGGGAGGAAGCTCCTACAATGAGCAGTTCTTC
j_call: TRBJ1-1; clone_size: few; d_call: .; v_call: TRBV7-9; cdr3_aa: CASSFRGNTEAFF; cdr3_nt: TGTGCCAGCAGCTTTCGGGGGAACACTGAAGCTTTCTTT
j_call: TRBJ1-5; clone_size: .; d_call: .; v_call: TRBV6-2/TRBV6-3; cdr3_aa: CASSYSTDAFRGNQPQHF; cdr3_nt: TGTGCCAGCAGTTACTCGACAGACGCATTTAGGGGCAATCAGCCCCAGCATTTT
j_call: TRBJ2-5; clone_size: .; d_call: .; v_call: TRBV7-2; cdr3_aa: CASSETQYF; cdr3_nt: TGTGCCAGCAGCGAGACCCAGTACTTC
j_call: TRBJ2-2; clone_size: .; d_call: TRBD2; v_call: TRBV7-2; cdr3_aa: CASSLGLAGGNTGELFF; cdr3_nt: TGTGCCAGCAGCTTAGGACTAGCGGGAGGGAACACCGGGGAGCTGTTTTTT
j_call: TRBJ2-3; clone_size: few; d_call: TRBD2; v_call: TRBV27; cdr3_aa: CASSLWGLAGGPGVDTQYF; cdr3_nt: TGTGCCAGCAGTTTATGGGGACTAGCGGGAGGGCCGGGAGTAGATACGCAGTATTTT
j_call: TRBJ1-1; clone_size: few; d_call: .; v_call: TRBV7-6; cdr3_aa: CASSLRLGGSGTEAFF; cdr3_nt: TGTGCCAGCAGCTTAAGGTTGGGAGGGAGCGGAACTGAAGCTTTCTTT
j_call: TRBJ1-4; clone_size: .; d_call: .; v_call: TRBV4-3; cdr3_aa: CASSQAGPPDEKLFF; cdr3_nt: TGCGCCAGCAGCCAAGCTGGGCCCCCAGATGAAAAACTGTTTTTT
j_call: TRBJ1-1; clone_size: large; d_call: .; v_call: TRBV28; cdr3_aa: CASSPHPALNTEAFF; cdr3_nt: TGTGCCAGCAGTCCGCACCCCGCTTTGAACACTGAAGCTTTCTTT
j_call: TRBJ2-3; clone_size: large; d_call: .; v_call: TRBV10-3; cdr3_aa: CAVNRDGGTDTQYF; cdr3_nt: TGTGCCGTAAACCGGGACGGGGGCACAGATACGCAGTATTTT
j_call: TRBJ1-2; clone_size: .; d_call: .; v_call: TRBV7-2; cdr3_aa: CASSLEALSYGYTF; cdr3_nt: TGTGCCAGCAGCTTAGAGGCCCTTAGCTATGGCTACACCTTC
j_call: TRBJ1-6; clone_size: few; d_call: .; v_call: TRBV6-2/TRBV6-3; cdr3_aa: CASVDHNSPLHF; cdr3_nt: TGTGCCAGCGTGGACCATAATTCACCCCTCCACTTT
j_call: TRBJ1-2; clone_size: few; d_call: TRBD1; v_call: TRBV24-1; cdr3_aa: CATSDSDRPPYGYTF; cdr3_nt: TGTGCCACCAGTGATTCGGACAGGCCCCCCTATGGCTACACCTTC
j_call: TRBJ2-5; clone_size: .; d_call: .; v_call: TRBV7-9; cdr3_aa: CASSRAGGQETLYF; cdr3_nt: TGTGCCAGCAGCAGAGCGGGCGGGCAAGAGACCCTGTACTTC
j_call: TRBJ2-7; clone_size: .; d_call: .; v_call: TRBV6-2/TRBV6-3; cdr3_aa: CASSTISRQLTSSYEQYF; cdr3_nt: TGTGCCAGCAGCACCATAAGCAGACAGCTTACGAGCTCCTACGAGCAGTACTTC
j_call: TRBJ2-7; clone_size: medium-sized; d_call: .; v_call: TRBV5-1; cdr3_aa: CASSGGTGTYEQYF; cdr3_nt: TGCGCCAGCAGCGGCGGGACGGGGACCTACGAGCAGTACTTC
j_call: TRBJ2-3; clone_size: .; d_call: TRBD2; v_call: TRBV14; cdr3_aa: CASSDSGLFTDTQYF; cdr3_nt: TGTGCCAGCAGCGACTCGGGACTATTCACAGATACGCAGTATTTT
j_call: TRBJ2-3; clone_size: .; d_call: .; v_call: TRBV4-3; cdr3_aa: CASSPRQITDTQYF; cdr3_nt: TGCGCCAGCAGCCCTAGACAGATCACAGATACGCAGTATTTT
j_call: TRBJ1-1; clone_size: .; d_call: .; v_call: TRBV10-3; cdr3_aa: CAISDRESTEAFF; cdr3_nt: TGTGCCATCTCGGATCGGGAGAGCACTGAAGCTTTCTTT